This record concerns one T cell receptor (beta chain) sequence. As yet, its antigen is unknown. RNA was extracted with the RNeasy kit, and a quantity of roughly 0.45 to 1 ug was reverse transcribed using random hexamers. Multiplex immunoSEQ PCR targeted 54 Vbeta and 13 Jbeta TCR beta segments. MiXCR was run by TCRdb on the immunoSEQ multiplex PCR reads, yielding one entry per CDR3 protein. The sample contains over 100,000 distinct CDR3 sequences, under 96% of which appear only once. The data belong to a study of CD8 T cells in Susac syndrome. Study outcomes and limitations: A relatively small number of individuals underwent TCR sequencing and HLA analysis.

Isolation of CD8+ and CD4+ T cells was performed negatively, whereas enrichment of TEMRA cells was done by FACS. CDR3 length equals 14 residues. CDR1 and CDR2 (germline): SQVTM, ANQGSEA. Trimming stripped 7 bases from V and 1 base from J, with 15 bases between. The gene calls are TRBV29-1 and TRBJ2-3; the D gene could be TRBD1 or TRBD2 (5 bases each). Sequenced input: CD4+ T cells from PBMCs. This TCR was recovered from a human donor with Susac syndrome. The CDR3 reads CSADGARGTDTQYF. Written as DNA, the CDR3 is TGCAGCGCCGACGGGGCCAGAGGCACAGATACGCAGTATTTT.